This T cell receptor beta chain was documented in a study of T cell responses to AZD1222 COVID-19 vaccine (dated by TCRdb to about 2021). Notes on the research overall: AZD1222 recipients with second doses at about 4 weeks or about 12 weeks were pooled, because spike-specific TCR depth and breadth did not differ between schedules. Trial participants were enrolled by age into 18-55, 56-69 and 70-plus year subgroups, with around 150, 28 and 57 TCR-sequenced participants respectively. A total of around 240 trial participants underwent TCR sequencing, of whom some 210 received two doses of AZD1222 and about 25 received two doses of the MenACWY control vaccine. The study at large found these results: Only five to seven AZD1222 recipients were SARS-CoV-2 seropositive at baseline, limiting conclusions about previously exposed vaccinees. After two AZD1222 doses, spike-specific TCR breadth and depth were significantly higher than at day 0 and than in MenACWY recipients. Participants were mostly white British and included more females than males, and it was suggested by the authors that clonal diversity may have been underestimated. Vaccine-associated CD4 TCRs spanned the whole spike protein, with dominant responses in regions 160-218 and 743-854. Because no day 14 peak-response samples were available, the repertoires could be characterized only after the peak T cell response. In the small 56-69-year group, the increase in depth fell short of significance, most likely because of low power. Reportedly, close to half of the unique spike-specific TCRs recognized epitopes lying outside the regions that are mutated in the B.1.351 and B.1.1.7 variants.

V and J are truncated by 1 base and 6 bases respectively, leaving an intervening sequence of 6 bases. From its cysteine to its phenylalanine, the CDR3 spans 13 amino acids. The DNA shown is the 39-base CDR3, in frame from base 1. From a lookup of the germline V gene, CDR1 and CDR2 are SGHTA and FQGNSA. The CDR3 regions of human TCRbeta chains were analyzed by immunosequencing. Regarding the original processing steps: Repertoire TCRs were matched against a reference library of SARS-CoV-2-specific TCRs generated with the MIRA antigen-specificity platform. Breadth was defined as the fraction of unique TCRs that were SARS-CoV-2-associated. Depth was defined as the fraction of total T cells that were SARS-CoV-2-associated. Each spike-specific TCR was assigned to its reactive spike region and to a CD4 or CD8 class using the MIRA data. Log10-transformed breadth and depth values were compared by one-way ANOVA with Sidak's multiple comparisons tests. TCRdb carries this immuneACCESS record with in-frame sequences only. Its versions omit some clonotypes, under half of them owing to an unresolved V gene in the studies checked, with the rest unexplained. The V and J calls and clone size come from that table; D and trimming were worked out from the DNA. The sample table records approximately 190,000 clones; roughly 91% of these occur just once. Jointly, the top ten make up approximately 0.98% of the sample.

Per the publication, the time point label means: baseline before first vaccination. Vaccinee samples came from UK trials COV001 and COV002, including a single-blind randomized controlled phase 2/3 trial of AZD1222 (ChAdOx1 nCoV-19) in healthy adults. For TCRbeta chain sequencing, PBMC samples from trial participants were taken at day 0 and at day 28 after the second dose. As to this clone: The antigen this receptor binds is unknown. No qualities accompany the bases; no much larger clone lies one base away.

Sequences were derived from peripheral blood, sampled on day 0 of AZD1222 vaccination. Recombination connected TRBV7-2 to TRBJ2-2; the D segment cannot be called with confidence. The receptor was derived from an adult in good health. The CDR3 region: CASSLVHAGELFF. The nucleotide sequence is TGTGCCAGCAGCTTAGTCCATGCCGGGGAGCTGTTTTTT. The CDR3, completed at both ends by the reference TRBV7-2 and TRBJ2-2 genes, gives the full variable domain GAGVSQSPSNKVTEKGKDVELRCDPISGHTALYWYRQSLGQGLEFLIYFQGNSAPDKSGLPSDRFSAERTGGSVSTLTIQRTQQEDSAVYLCASSLVHAGELFFGEGSRLTVL.